The 21 T cell receptor beta chains below all came from one sample that was sequenced in a study of T cell responses to AZD1222 COVID-19 vaccine. Using immunoSEQ multiplex PCR, the repertoire was profiled, and TCRdb retains in-frame clones only, with some absent. Of about 100,000 clones in the sample, about 89% were seen once. Source: peripheral blood, taken on day 0 of AZD1222 vaccination. Source of these receptors: an adult in good health.

This chain connects TRBV5-5 to TRBJ2-5; 10 nucleotides line up with TRBD1. Germline lookup yields CDR1 SGHKS and CDR2 YYEKEE (reference sequence). CDR3 length equals 16 residues. After removal of 0 bases from V and 5 bases from J, the junction contained 7 bases not matched to a gene. CDR3 nucleotide sequence: TGTGCCAGCAGCTTGGCAGACAGGGGGCCGCGGGAGACCCAGTACTTC. Encoded protein: CASSLADRGPRETQYF.

The gene calls are TRBV2 and TRBJ1-1, with TRBD1 as a possible D gene (6 bases). Germline V gene lookup returns CDR1 SNHLY and CDR2 FYNNEI. The V end lost 1 base, the J end lost 1 base, and 10 bases lay between the germline ends. CDR3 length: 15 amino acids. The CDR3 nucleotides read TGTGCCAGCAGTGAAGGCGGCAGGGGGAACACTGAAGCTTTCTTT. The encoded protein is CASSEGGRGNTEAFF.

The chain carries TRBV19 and TRBJ1-1, with a tentative D call TRBD1 (6 bases). Trimming shortened V by 4 bases and J by 0 bases, and 15 bases separated the two germline ends. Germline lookup yields CDR1 LNHDA and CDR2 SQIVND (reference sequence). The CDR3 has 16 residues. The CDR3 DNA reads TGTGCCAGTAGTACTACAGGGAGGGGGTTGAACACTGAAGCTTTCTTT. It yields the protein CASSTTGRGLNTEAFF.

This sequence joins TRBV2 and TRBJ1-6; tentative D call: TRBD1 (5 bases). From germline, CDR1 is SNHLY and CDR2 FYNNEI. The CDR3 runs to 16 residues. V lost 5 bases to trimming and J lost 6 bases, with 17 bases between them. The CDR3 loop reads CASSSSGPGGNSPLHF. The CDR3 coding sequence is TGTGCCAGCAGTTCAAGTGGGCCCGGGGGTAATTCACCCCTCCACTTT.

The chain links TRBV5-4 to TRBJ2-1; 10 bases are shared with TRBD2. CDR3 size: 15 residues. Trimming cost V 0 bases and J 7 bases; bases outside gene matches: 4. The germline CDR1 and CDR2 sequences are SGHNT and YYREEE (reference sequence). The DNA of the CDR3 is TGTGCCAGCAGCTTGGCGGGACTAGCGCGGAATGAGCAGTTCTTC. Its protein is CASSLAGLARNEQFF.

The chain has TRBV19 and TRBJ1-3; D remains ambiguous. V lost 6 bases and J lost 6, with 9 bases in between. The CDR3 covers 12 residues. CDR1 and CDR2 from the germline V gene are LNHDA and SQIVND (reference sequence). The CDR3 DNA is TGTGCCAGTAGCCTTCGTTTAAACACCATATATTTT. Translated, it gives CASSLRLNTIYF.

This clone showed up just once. V gene TRBV5-4 combines with J gene TRBJ2-7, with D possibly TRBD1 on 6 matching bases. Germline V gene data show CDR1 as SGHNT and CDR2 as YYREEE (reference sequence). V was shortened by 1 base and J by 2 bases, with 13 bases between the two germline ends. The CDR3 has 15 residues. Here the CDR3 DNA reads TGTGCCAGCAGCTTGCGGACAGTCGGACCCTACGAGCAGTACTTC. Translation: CASSLRTVGPYEQYF.

V usage is TRBV7-9 and J usage is TRBJ2-3, with 9 nucleotides matching TRBD2. Trimming cost V 1 base and J 3 bases; bases outside gene matches: 2. The CDR3 consists of 15 residues. Per the germline V gene, CDR1 is SEHNR and CDR2 is FQNEAQ (reference sequence). The CDR3, as DNA: TGTGCCAGCAGCTTAGTTAGCGGGGGTACAGATACGCAGTATTTT. It translates to CASSLVSGGTDTQYF.

V is TRBV5-1 and J is TRBJ2-7; 7 nucleotides align to TRBD1. This CDR3 comprises 14 residues. Germline trimming cut 5 bases from V and 4 bases from J; bases unmatched to any gene: 9. Looked up from germline, CDR1 is SGHRS and CDR2 is YFSETQ. CDR3: CASRTQGEGYEQYF. CDR3 DNA sequence: TGCGCCAGCAGAACCCAGGGGGAAGGATACGAGCAGTACTTC. The variable domain in full, with the rest retrieved from reference TRBV5-1 and TRBJ2-7, is KAGVTQTPRYLIKTRGQQVTLSCSPISGHRSVSWYQQTPGQGLQFLFEYFSETQRNKGNFPGRFSGRQFSNSRSEMNVSTLELGDSALYLCASRTQGEGYEQYFGPGTRLTVT.

CDR3 sequence reads: CASRTPGQGGTEAFF. The DNA of the CDR3 is TGTGCCAGCAGGACCCCGGGACAGGGTGGCACTGAAGCTTTCTTT. The chain joins TRBV6-5 to TRBJ1-1, with 9 nucleotides matching TRBD1. After removal of 6 bases from V and 4 bases from J, the junction contained 9 bases not matched to a gene. Germline V gene sequence: CDR1 MNHEY, CDR2 SVGAGI. This CDR3 comprises 15 residues.

This chain connects TRBV27 to TRBJ1-6, with D possibly TRBD1 on 6 matching bases. V lost 6 bases, J lost 9 bases, and 12 bases lay in between. This CDR3 is 13 amino acids long. The germline CDR1 and CDR2 sequences are MNHEY and SMNVEV (reference sequence). Here the CDR3 DNA reads TGTGCCAGCAGCCCGGGGGCGGTTTCACCCCTCCACTTT. Translated: CASSPGAVSPLHF.

The genes are TRBV6-7 and TRBJ2-7, with D perhaps TRBD2 (6 bases). TRBV6-7 falls under the ORF class, with uncertain function. The CDR3 consists of 14 residues. The CDR3 sequence: CALKGGLGSYEQYF. CDR3 coding DNA: TGTGCTCTCAAGGGAGGTTTAGGCTCCTACGAGCAGTACTTC.

The V gene is TRBV19, the J gene TRBJ1-6; TRBD1 is a possible D gene (6 bases). The germline V gene has CDR1 LNHDA and CDR2 SQIVND (reference sequence). V lost 1 base and J lost 7, with 17 bases in between. The CDR3 length is 17 residues. The CDR3 DNA reads as TGTGCCAGTAGTATAGTCGGCAGGGGAGGATCAAATTCACCCCTCCACTTT. Translated: CASSIVGRGGSNSPLHF.

This chain connects TRBV27 to TRBJ2-7, with a possible D match to TRBD1 (5 bases). Trimming cost V 4 bases and J 4 bases, with 8 bases left between them. Germline loops: CDR1 MNHEY, CDR2 SMNVEV (reference sequence). The CDR3 loop spans 12 amino acids. The CDR3, as DNA: TGTGCCAGCAGTTCCCCAGGGTACGAGCAGTACTTC. This translates into CASSSPGYEQYF.

This sequence joins TRBV11-2 and TRBJ1-6; 10 bases map to TRBD1. Trimming took 1 base from V and 10 from J; bases not matched to a gene: 7. Germline CDR1 is SGHAT and CDR2 is FQNNGV. The CDR3 is made up of 16 amino acids. The DNA for the CDR3 is TGTGCCAGCAGCTTAGGGGGGACAGGGGTGGGCTCACCCCTCCACTTT. Translating gives CASSLGGTGVGSPLHF.

The V and J genes are TRBV15 and TRBJ2-7; 8 bases fit TRBD1. V gave up 7 bases and J gave up 1 base; unmatched junction bases: 3. This CDR3 is 13 amino acids long. Germline loops: CDR1 LNHNV, CDR2 YYDKDF (reference sequence). CDR3 in amino acids: CATKQGGSYEQYF. CDR3 nucleotide sequence: TGTGCCACCAAACAGGGGGGATCCTACGAGCAGTACTTC.

This clone was seen once. V and J are TRBV5-6 and TRBJ2-6, with 7 bases matching TRBD1. Germline-derived CDR1 and CDR2 are SGHDT and YYEEEE. V shed 3 bases, J shed 2 bases, and the junction held 5 bases outside the gene matches. This CDR3 spans 16 amino acids. The CDR3 nucleotides read TGTGCCAGCAGCTCGACAGGGTGGACTGGGGCCAACGTCCTGACTTTC. This encodes CASSSTGWTGANVLTF. Full variable domain (remainder filled in from reference TRBV5-6 and TRBJ2-6): DAGVTQSPTHLIKTRGQQVTLRCSPKSGHDTVSWYQQALGQGPQFIFQYYEEEERQRGNFPDRFSGHQFPNYSSELNVNALLLGDSALYLCASSSTGWTGANVLTFGAGSRLTVL.

This clone was counted a single time. This chain uses TRBV3-1 (or the pseudogene TRBV3-2) with TRBJ1-2; D remains unclear. CDR1 and CDR2 (germline): LGHDT, YNNKEL (reference sequence). V dropped 1 base and J dropped 1 base, with 10 bases sitting between them. The CDR3 covers 15 residues. The CDR3 nucleotides are TGTGCCAGCAGCCAAGCGCCCGGAATTAACTATGGCTACACCTTC. This gives the protein CASSQAPGINYGYTF.

About this clone: The sample carries other DNA sequences with the same CDR3. The rearrangement links TRBV9 to TRBJ1-2; tentative D call: TRBD1 (5 bases). CDR1 and CDR2 (germline): SGDLS, YYNGEE. The CDR3 totals 13 residues. The V end lost 4 bases, the J end lost 4 bases, and 11 bases lay between the germline ends. CDR3 bases: TGTGCCAGCAGCCCCACGGGGGGCTATGGCTACACCTTC. Amino acid sequence: CASSPTGGYGYTF.

This chain connects TRBV5-1 to TRBJ1-1; no definite D call. Germline V CDR1 and CDR2: SGHRS, YFSETQ. There are 15 residues in the CDR3. V shed 1 base and J shed 4 bases, with 14 bases lying between them. The CDR3 spells CASSLRAGEGTEAFF. CDR3 nucleotides: TGCGCCAGCAGCTTGCGGGCAGGTGAGGGCACTGAAGCTTTCTTT.

This clone has a handful of counts. The chain recombines TRBV10-2 with TRBJ2-1, with D perhaps matching TRBD2 (5 bases). Germline V gives CDR1 WSHSY, CDR2 SAAADI. The CDR3 spans 18 residues. The V gene lost 5 bases and the J gene lost 0 bases, with 20 bases spanning the gap. CDR3 protein: CASSRGSQTSSSYNEQFF. The CDR3 region has the DNA TGCGCCAGCAGTCGGGGATCCCAGACCTCGAGCTCCTACAATGAGCAGTTCTTC.